The 3 T cell receptor beta chains in this list originate from one sample, sequenced in a study of blood T cell repertoires in COVID-19. Only in-frame clones appear in the TCRdb table, and some are missing; sequencing was by immunoSEQ multiplex PCR. The table has a few hundred thousand clones, around 84% seen once. Sequencing was carried out using peripheral blood. These receptors came from a woman aged 18-35 years with acute or convalescent COVID-19.

The gene calls are TRBV12-5 and TRBJ1-6; 7 nucleotides line up with TRBD1. This CDR3 comprises 12 residues. Germline assignment: CDR1 LGHNT and CDR2 FRNRAP. The junction had 1 base not matched to a gene; V was cut back by 6 bases and J by 8 bases. Here the CDR3 DNA reads TGTGCTAGTGGCACAGGGGATTCACCCCTCCACTTT. Its protein is CASGTGDSPLHF.

This chain uses TRBV28 with TRBJ1-2; D is unclear. V lost 4 bases to trimming and J lost 0 bases, with 6 bases between them. In germline, CDR1 is MDHEN, CDR2 SYDVKM. The CDR3 length is 13 residues. This CDR3 reads CASSSGANYGYTF. The CDR3 DNA is TGTGCCAGCAGTTCAGGCGCTAACTATGGCTACACCTTC.

This clone was recorded once. The chain employs TRBV6-6 and TRBJ2-1; 9 bases fit TRBD2. The V and J ends lost 2 bases and 8 bases, in that order; junction bases with no gene match: 4. Per germline, CDR1 MNHNY and CDR2 SVGAGI (reference sequence). This CDR3 has 14 residues. CDR3 nucleotide sequence: TGTGCCAGCAGTTACGCGGGGGGGCTTGATGAGCAGTTCTTC. Translating it yields CASSYAGGLDEQFF.